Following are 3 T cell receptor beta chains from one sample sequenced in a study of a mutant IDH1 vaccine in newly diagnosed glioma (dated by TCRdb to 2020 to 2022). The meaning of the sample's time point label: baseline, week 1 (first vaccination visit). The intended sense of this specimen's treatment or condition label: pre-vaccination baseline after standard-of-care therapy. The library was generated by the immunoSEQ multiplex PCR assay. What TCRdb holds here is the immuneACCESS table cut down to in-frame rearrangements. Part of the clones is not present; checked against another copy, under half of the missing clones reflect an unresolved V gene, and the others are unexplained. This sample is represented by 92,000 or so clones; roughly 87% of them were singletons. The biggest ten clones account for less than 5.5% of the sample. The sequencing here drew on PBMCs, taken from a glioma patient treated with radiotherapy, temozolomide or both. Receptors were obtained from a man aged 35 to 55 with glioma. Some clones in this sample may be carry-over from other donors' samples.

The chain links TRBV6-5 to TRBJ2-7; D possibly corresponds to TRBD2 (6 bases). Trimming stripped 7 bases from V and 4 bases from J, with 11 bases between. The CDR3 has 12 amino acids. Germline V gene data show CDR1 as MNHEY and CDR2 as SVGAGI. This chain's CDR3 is CASISRGYEQYF. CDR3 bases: TGTGCCAGCATCTCCCGGGGGTACGAGCAGTACTTC.

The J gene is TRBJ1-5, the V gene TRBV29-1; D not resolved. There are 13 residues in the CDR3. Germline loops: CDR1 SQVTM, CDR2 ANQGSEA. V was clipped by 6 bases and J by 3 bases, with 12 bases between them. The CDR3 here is CSVADGINQPQHF. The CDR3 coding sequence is TGCAGCGTAGCGGACGGAATCAATCAGCCCCAGCATTTT.

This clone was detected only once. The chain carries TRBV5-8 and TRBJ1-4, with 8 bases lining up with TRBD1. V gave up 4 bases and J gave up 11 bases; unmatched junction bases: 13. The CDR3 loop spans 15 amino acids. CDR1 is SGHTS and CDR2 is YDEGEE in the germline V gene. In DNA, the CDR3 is TGTGCCAGCAGCCGAGGACAGGGTATGAGAGAGAAACTGTTTTTT. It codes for CASSRGQGMREKLFF. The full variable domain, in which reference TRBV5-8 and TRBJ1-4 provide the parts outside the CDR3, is EAGVTQSPTHLIKTRGQQATLRCSPISGHTSVYWYQQALGLGLQFLLWYDEGEERNRGNFPPRFSGRQFPNYSSELNVNALELEDSALYLCASSRGQGMREKLFFGSGTQLSVL.